This T cell receptor beta chain was recorded in a study of blood T cell repertoires in COVID-19. Whole-study context: Whether acute or convalescent, the COVID-19 samples came from the United States, Italy and Spain. From T cells, B-cell-depleted T cells, or PBMCs came the material, which was cDNA or gDNA.

Enrollees, about 18 to 95 years old, lived in around 23 US areas. The germline V and J ends were trimmed by 6 bases and 0 bases, with 5 bases remaining between them. CDR1 and CDR2 from the germline V gene are MNHEY and SVGAGI. The CDR3 runs 12 residues. As handled by the study authors: Counts of nucleated cells, estimated from reference gene primer amplification, were obtained. The protocol was immunoSEQ multiplex PCR, while the TCRdb copy is restricted to in-frame clones and leaves out a portion. From that table come the V and J calls and clone size; the DNA was used to work out D and trimming. The sample shows a few hundred thousand clones, approximately 90% of them seen only once.

This receptor was taken from a man under 40 who had recovered from COVID-19. This rearrangement joins TRBV6-5 to TRBJ2-5; D unclear. The sample was PBMCs or T cells enriched from blood (not recorded which). This CDR3 is CASSRYQETQYF. The CDR3 DNA reads TGTGCCAGCAGCAGATACCAAGAGACCCAGTACTTC.